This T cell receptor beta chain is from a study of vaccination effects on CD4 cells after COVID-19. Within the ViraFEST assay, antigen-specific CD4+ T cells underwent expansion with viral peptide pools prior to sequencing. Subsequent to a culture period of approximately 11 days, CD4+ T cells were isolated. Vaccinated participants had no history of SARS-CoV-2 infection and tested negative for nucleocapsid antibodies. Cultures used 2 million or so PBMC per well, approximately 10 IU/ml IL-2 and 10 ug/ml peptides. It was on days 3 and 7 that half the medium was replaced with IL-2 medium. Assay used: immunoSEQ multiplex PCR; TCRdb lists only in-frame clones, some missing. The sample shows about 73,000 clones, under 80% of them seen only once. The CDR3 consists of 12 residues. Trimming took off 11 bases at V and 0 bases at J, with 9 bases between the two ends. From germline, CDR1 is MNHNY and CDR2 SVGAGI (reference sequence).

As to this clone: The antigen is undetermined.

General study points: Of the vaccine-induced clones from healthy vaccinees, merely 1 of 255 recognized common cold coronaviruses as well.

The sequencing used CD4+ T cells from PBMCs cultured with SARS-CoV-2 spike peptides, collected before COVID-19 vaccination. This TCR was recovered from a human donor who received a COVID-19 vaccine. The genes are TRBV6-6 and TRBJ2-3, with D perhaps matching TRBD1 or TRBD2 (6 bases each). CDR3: CAGGPSTDTQYF. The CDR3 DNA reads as TGTGCCGGGGGGCCTAGCACAGATACGCAGTATTTT.